Listed below are T cell receptor beta chains from one sample, sequenced in a study of CD8+ T cells in alopecia areata. TCRdb's copy holds only in-frame clones and misses some; the assay was immunoSEQ multiplex PCR. The repertoire holds 180,000 or so clones, around 58% seen once, with around 15% in the top ten. Material: CD4+ T cells sorted from blood, obtained at approximately week 60, from a patient treated with tofacitinib. The source is a human donor with alopecia areata. The CDR3 runs from the conserved cysteine through the conserved F or W. The order of the fields is J gene, V gene, clone size, D gene, CDR3 protein, CDR3 DNA. A D gene is named only where the DNA matches it firmly. The size field is filled for only some rows; it gives once, few, many or a size class.

J gene: TRBJ1-1; V gene: TRBV9; clone size: NA; D gene: NA; CDR3 protein: CASSAGRENTEAFF; CDR3 DNA: TGTGCCAGCAGCGCGGGACGGGAGAACACTGAAGCTTTCTTT
J gene: TRBJ1-6; V gene: TRBV14; clone size: NA; D gene: NA; CDR3 protein: CASSQGTANSPLHF; CDR3 DNA: TGTGCCAGCAGCCAAGGTACAGCTAATTCACCCCTCCACTTT
J gene: TRBJ2-7; V gene: TRBV9; clone size: NA; D gene: TRBD2; CDR3 protein: CASSPRRLAGPYEQYF; CDR3 DNA: TGTGCCAGCAGCCCAAGGAGACTAGCGGGGCCCTACGAGCAGTACTTC
J gene: TRBJ2-7; V gene: TRBV29-1; clone size: NA; D gene: TRBD1; CDR3 protein: CSVGQGDYEQYF; CDR3 DNA: TGCAGCGTTGGACAGGGTGATTACGAGCAGTACTTC
J gene: TRBJ2-3; V gene: TRBV5-1; clone size: few; D gene: NA; CDR3 protein: CASSFGDTQYF; CDR3 DNA: TGCGCCAGCAGCTTTGGAGATACGCAGTATTTT
J gene: TRBJ2-7; V gene: TRBV5-1; clone size: NA; D gene: TRBD1; CDR3 protein: CASSEGQPYEQYF; CDR3 DNA: TGCGCCAGCAGCGAGGGACAGCCTTACGAGCAGTACTTC
J gene: TRBJ1-1; V gene: TRBV2; clone size: NA; D gene: NA; CDR3 protein: CASSEWQGMAEAFF; CDR3 DNA: TGTGCCAGCAGTGAATGGCAGGGTATGGCTGAAGCTTTCTTT
J gene: TRBJ2-2; V gene: TRBV15; clone size: few; D gene: NA; CDR3 protein: CATSRGDRNLGELFF; CDR3 DNA: TGTGCCACCAGCAGAGGAGACCGGAACCTGGGGGAGCTGTTTTTT
J gene: TRBJ1-1; V gene: TRBV29-1; clone size: NA; D gene: NA; CDR3 protein: CSVGVVTEAFF; CDR3 DNA: TGCAGCGTAGGGGTTGTCACTGAAGCTTTCTTT
J gene: TRBJ1-2; V gene: TRBV2; clone size: few; D gene: NA; CDR3 protein: CASSRAEGYGYTF; CDR3 DNA: TGTGCCAGCAGCAGGGCGGAGGGGTATGGCTACACCTTC
J gene: TRBJ2-6; V gene: TRBV5-1; clone size: NA; D gene: NA; CDR3 protein: CASSLDHPGANVLTF; CDR3 DNA: TGCGCCAGCAGCTTGGATCATCCTGGGGCCAACGTCCTGACTTTC
J gene: TRBJ1-1; V gene: TRBV29-1; clone size: NA; D gene: NA; CDR3 protein: CSVGYSGRSVRAFF; CDR3 DNA: TGCAGCGTCGGCTACTCGGGACGGTCAGTTAGAGCTTTCTTT
J gene: TRBJ1-2; V gene: TRBV6-6; clone size: NA; D gene: NA; CDR3 protein: CASSYSRQAPYGYTF; CDR3 DNA: TGTGCCAGCAGTTACTCCCGACAGGCGCCATATGGCTACACCTTC
J gene: TRBJ2-7; V gene: TRBV7-2; clone size: NA; D gene: NA; CDR3 protein: CASKPGVSYEQYF; CDR3 DNA: TGTGCCAGCAAACCCGGGGTGAGCTACGAGCAGTACTTC
J gene: TRBJ2-6; V gene: TRBV5-1; clone size: few; D gene: NA; CDR3 protein: CASSLVQVSGANVLTF; CDR3 DNA: TGCGCCAGCAGCTTGGTCCAAGTCTCTGGGGCCAACGTCCTGACTTTC
J gene: TRBJ1-2; V gene: TRBV6-5; clone size: NA; D gene: NA; CDR3 protein: CASSYSRGSGYTF; CDR3 DNA: TGTGCCAGCAGTTACTCTCGGGGGAGCGGCTACACCTTC
J gene: TRBJ2-2; V gene: TRBV6-1; clone size: NA; D gene: NA; CDR3 protein: CASSEAIGFTGELFF; CDR3 DNA: TGTGCCAGCAGTGAAGCGATAGGGTTCACCGGGGAGCTGTTTTTT
J gene: TRBJ1-4; V gene: TRBV18; clone size: NA; D gene: NA; CDR3 protein: CASSPGLGEKLFF; CDR3 DNA: TGTGCCAGCTCACCAGGGCTTGGTGAAAAACTGTTTTTT
J gene: TRBJ2-7; V gene: TRBV4-1; clone size: NA; D gene: NA; CDR3 protein: CASSQLWGDSYEQYF; CDR3 DNA: TGCGCCAGCAGCCAACTTTGGGGGGATTCCTACGAGCAGTACTTC
J gene: TRBJ2-7; V gene: TRBV6-1; clone size: NA; D gene: TRBD1; CDR3 protein: CATDRDSYEQYF; CDR3 DNA: TGTGCCACGGACAGGGACTCCTACGAGCAGTACTTC
J gene: TRBJ2-3; V gene: TRBV6-5; clone size: NA; D gene: TRBD2; CDR3 protein: CASRRSGGFTHTQYF; CDR3 DNA: TGTGCCAGCAGAAGGTCGGGGGGATTCACGCATACGCAGTATTTT
J gene: TRBJ1-6; V gene: TRBV12-5; clone size: NA; D gene: NA; CDR3 protein: CASGRTGASPLHF; CDR3 DNA: TGTGCTAGTGGCCGTACGGGGGCATCACCCCTCCACTTT
J gene: TRBJ2-2; V gene: TRBV12-5; clone size: few; D gene: TRBD1; CDR3 protein: CASGIGTVGELFF; CDR3 DNA: TGTGCTAGTGGTATTGGGACAGTCGGGGAGCTGTTTTTT
J gene: TRBJ2-5; V gene: TRBV6-1; clone size: once; D gene: NA; CDR3 protein: CASRRGLQETQYF; CDR3 DNA: TGTGCCAGCAGAAGGGGCTTACAAGAGACCCAGTACTTC
J gene: TRBJ2-7; V gene: TRBV4-2; clone size: NA; D gene: TRBD2; CDR3 protein: CASSHVRGGSPEQYF; CDR3 DNA: TGTGCCAGCAGCCATGTCCGGGGGGGGTCTCCCGAGCAGTACTTC
J gene: TRBJ2-5; V gene: TRBV9; clone size: NA; D gene: NA; CDR3 protein: CASSPPGPGVKTQYF; CDR3 DNA: TGTGCCAGCAGCCCGCCGGGGCCCGGGGTGAAGACCCAGTACTTC
J gene: TRBJ2-5; V gene: TRBV7-2; clone size: NA; D gene: NA; CDR3 protein: CASSVHGVWETQYF; CDR3 DNA: TGTGCCAGCAGCGTTCATGGAGTTTGGGAGACCCAGTACTTC
J gene: TRBJ1-5; V gene: TRBV30; clone size: NA; D gene: NA; CDR3 protein: CAWSRGGYSNQPQHF; CDR3 DNA: TGTGCCTGGAGTCGTGGAGGATATAGCAATCAGCCCCAGCATTTT
J gene: TRBJ1-4; V gene: TRBV2; clone size: NA; D gene: NA; CDR3 protein: CASSEAREKLFF; CDR3 DNA: TGTGCCAGCAGTGAAGCCCGTGAAAAACTGTTTTTT
J gene: TRBJ1-2; V gene: TRBV6-5; clone size: NA; D gene: NA; CDR3 protein: CASSFRGAAGYTF; CDR3 DNA: TGTGCCAGCAGTTTTAGGGGAGCAGCTGGCTACACCTTC
J gene: TRBJ2-3; V gene: TRBV18; clone size: NA; D gene: NA; CDR3 protein: CASSPPSTDTQYF; CDR3 DNA: TGTGCCAGCTCACCCCCCAGCACAGATACGCAGTATTTT
J gene: TRBJ1-2; V gene: TRBV29-1; clone size: NA; D gene: TRBD1; CDR3 protein: CSVLRDRPLYGYTF; CDR3 DNA: TGCAGCGTGCTCCGGGACAGACCTCTCTATGGCTACACCTTC
J gene: TRBJ2-1; V gene: TRBV29-1; clone size: few; D gene: NA; CDR3 protein: CSVEDPQGGDEQFF; CDR3 DNA: TGCAGCGTTGAAGATCCGCAGGGTGGCGATGAGCAGTTCTTC
J gene: TRBJ2-7; V gene: TRBV29-1; clone size: few; D gene: TRBD1; CDR3 protein: CSVTGLAYEQYF; CDR3 DNA: TGCAGCGTGACAGGGCTCGCCTACGAGCAGTACTTC
J gene: TRBJ2-5; V gene: TRBV11-2; clone size: NA; D gene: TRBD1; CDR3 protein: CASSRAALSGGQETQYF; CDR3 DNA: TGTGCCAGCAGTCGTGCTGCCCTTTCAGGGGGTCAAGAGACCCAGTACTTC
J gene: TRBJ2-3; V gene: TRBV1; clone size: NA; D gene: NA; CDR3 protein: CTSSQSGGDTDTQYF; CDR3 DNA: TGCACCAGCAGCCAGTCAGGGGGCGACACAGATACGCAGTATTTT
J gene: TRBJ2-3; V gene: TRBV2; clone size: NA; D gene: NA; CDR3 protein: CASSVVGTDTQYF; CDR3 DNA: TGTGCCAGCAGTGTTGTTGGGACAGATACGCAGTATTTT
J gene: TRBJ2-7; V gene: TRBV4-1; clone size: NA; D gene: TRBD2; CDR3 protein: CASSQDLAGLFPYEQYF; CDR3 DNA: TGCGCCAGCAGCCAAGATCTAGCGGGCTTGTTTCCCTACGAGCAGTACTTC
J gene: TRBJ2-2; V gene: TRBV30; clone size: few; D gene: NA; CDR3 protein: CAWSVRGAPMNTGELFF; CDR3 DNA: TGTGCCTGGAGTGTAAGGGGCGCTCCGATGAACACCGGGGAGCTGTTTTTT
J gene: TRBJ2-3; V gene: TRBV15; clone size: NA; D gene: NA; CDR3 protein: CATSRGLGADTQYF; CDR3 DNA: TGTGCCACCAGCAGAGGCCTGGGGGCAGATACGCAGTATTTT
J gene: TRBJ2-1; V gene: TRBV20-1; clone size: NA; D gene: NA; CDR3 protein: CSASRRDGAFF; CDR3 DNA: TGCAGTGCTAGTCGCCGAGACGGCGCGTTCTTC
J gene: TRBJ2-7; V gene: TRBV4-1; clone size: NA; D gene: TRBD1; CDR3 protein: CASREVGTASYEQYF; CDR3 DNA: TGCGCCAGCAGAGAAGTCGGGACAGCCTCCTACGAGCAGTACTTC
J gene: TRBJ1-2; V gene: TRBV20-1; clone size: NA; D gene: NA; CDR3 protein: CSAKMYGYTF; CDR3 DNA: TGCAGTGCTAAGATGTACGGCTACACCTTC